This T cell receptor beta chain was identified in a study of post-analysis software for immune sequencing data. The wider study: Recorded disease courses covered relapsing-remitting, secondary progressive and progressive-relapsing multiple sclerosis. Some patients had no subtype annotation.

Study findings and constraints: TRBV5-6, TRBV5-1 and TRBV20-1 were among five TRBV segments more frequent in patients than controls. Significantly lower normalized Chao1 diversity was found in patients with multiple sclerosis relative to controls. Same-batch samples co-clustered strongly by F measure.

V gave up 7 bases and J gave up 8 bases; unmatched junction bases: 11. There are 15 residues in the CDR3. Germline V CDR1 and CDR2: MNHNY, SVGAGI (reference sequence). About this clonotype itself: Its specificity is unknown.

The authors incorporated unique molecular identifiers into the TCR beta cDNA libraries. Yield was approximately 500,000 cDNA molecules from about 1 to 10 million T cells. One entry per CDR3 protein, called by TCRdb with MiXCR from the PCR reads. The sample lists about 380,000 distinct CDR3 sequences, 30% to 45% occurring once. The rearrangement links TRBV6-6 to TRBJ1-6; TRBD1 matches 7 bases. The source of this sequence is a girl aged 10 to 17 with multiple sclerosis. Input material: blood. CDR3 nucleotides: TGTGCCAGCACCGAGACAGGGACGTTGTATTCACCCCTCCACTTT. Its protein is CASTETGTLYSPLHF.